This TCR beta chain was captured by sequencing in a study of shared clonotypes between healthy human individuals (dated by TCRdb to 2020 to 2022). Background for the entire study: A few men and two women, aged 18 to 49 years, made up the cohort. For each donor, CD4 naive and CD4 memory were each given three plates, CD8 naive was given two plates, and CD8 memory was given one plate. The study deeply sequenced blood TCR repertoires of five healthy adults to estimate repertoire size and the extent of clonotype sharing between individuals. To increase sequencing depth and limit assay-specific biases, TCR repertoire library preparation and sequencing were carried out by different laboratories using diverse techniques. Between about 0.85 and 9.5 billion PBMCs per donor were obtained by leukapheresis.

The donors were healthy, HIV-negative adults who had no recently reported acute infections or vaccinations. All donors were Caucasian adults living in Nashville, Tennessee, USA. CD4+ T cells were enriched by magnetic negative selection; naive cells were then positively selected on CD45RA, and the negative fraction formed the memory subset. After blood collection by leukapheresis, PBMCs were isolated using Ficoll-Histopaque density gradient centrifugation and then cryopreserved in the vapor phase of liquid nitrogen. Analytical flow cytometry was used to check the purity and quantity of each magnetically sorted T cell population. Genomic DNA was isolated from every sorted fraction and measured by UV absorbance on a Nanodrop 2000c. CDR3 length: 18 amino acids, cysteine to phenylalanine. Only CDR3 DNA is held: 54 bases, read in frame from base 1. CDR1 is given as MDHEN and CDR2 as SYDVKM, both from the germline V gene. V is trimmed back by 6 bases and J by 1 base, and the junction contains 12 bases that no gene match accounts for.

Paper-wide results and their limitations: The small number of donors limited the genetic and exposure-history diversity represented. Compared with non-shared clonotypes, clonotypes shared by all four sorted-subset donors had higher generation probabilities. When a few donors were compared, the shared fraction of clonotypes was around 5% for naive CD4, 3.5% to 4% for naive CD8, 2.3% for memory CD4, and 0.35% to 0.5% for memory CD8. Naive subsets generally had larger estimated clonotype richness than memory subsets. Only blood was sampled, and tissue TCR repertoires likely differ from those in blood. Based on pairwise subsampling, the degree of clonotype sharing among donors was expected to be affected by sequencing depth. Rarefaction of sorted-subset datasets indicated incomplete sequencing despite the large sequencing depth.

Concerning this clone: Its antigen remains unidentified. No per-base quality is available; no much larger clone lies one base away.

Using the deep immunoSEQ assay, multiplex PCR amplified TCR CDR3 regions from genomic DNA. For each cell subset, the extracted genomic DNA was distributed evenly across all wells of several immunoSEQ 96-well plates, and each plate served as one replicate. For sorted subsets, around 0.2 ug of genomic DNA, equivalent to around 30,000 T cell genomes, went into each replicate PCR. Purified libraries were measured with a Qubit 3.0 fluorometer, size-checked on a Bioanalyzer 2100, and measured again with the KAPA Library Quantification kit. Every immunoSEQ 96-well plate was sequenced on a separate single-read 150-cycle Illumina NextSeq 550 flow cell. Under the source paper's analysis protocol: Because the immunoSEQ output included only junctional sequences and no quality scores, the filtering could not be the same as the filtering used for full-length reads. Sequences were annotated with PyIR, a Python wrapper for IgBLAST v1.9, and V/J genes and CDR3 were assigned using IMGT germline references. Reads were removed for weak V/J assignments (E-value above 1e-6), missing CDR3, stop codons, out-of-frame junctions, or ambiguous translated residues. V3J clonotypes were defined by identical inferred V gene, J gene, and CDR3 amino acid sequence. To compute the percentage overlap between repertoires, the number of shared unique clonotypes was divided by the size of the smaller repertoire. Richness of each repertoire was evaluated using RTK rarefaction, the Chao1 estimator, and Recon v2.1 estimates of unobserved clonotypes. OLGA was used to compute generation probabilities for all TCRbeta clonotypes that the gDNA method yielded from a handful of donors. The clones in this table, taken by TCRdb from immuneACCESS, are in-frame only. Not every clone is retained; where verified, under half of the shortfall comes from an unresolved V gene, and the cause of the rest is unknown. The DNA was the basis for D and trimming; V, J and clone size are from that table. A total of 500,000 or so clones appear in this sample, about 96% of them only once. The ten most abundant clones make up about 0.059% of the sample.

This TCR was recovered from a woman aged 25 to 45 in good health. Sequences were obtained from naive CD4+ T cells sorted from blood. Taken with the paper, the label for cell subset or site translates to: CD45RA+ positively selected. The chain is assembled from TRBV28 and TRBJ2-7, with 13 bases in between that match TRBD2. Read as DNA, the sequence is TGTGCCAGCAGCTCCGGACTAGCGGGAGACGCTAGGTCCTACGAGCAGTACTTC. Translated, it reads CASSSGLAGDARSYEQYF.